This T cell receptor beta chain emerged from a study of blood T cell repertoires in COVID-19 (dated by TCRdb to about 2020). With respect to the entire study: Samples covering the acute and convalescent phases of COVID-19 were provided by collaborators in the United States, Italy and Spain. The material from the prospective study consisted of cDNA or gDNA derived from T cells, B-cell-depleted T cells, or PBMCs. The samples were drawn from the first 160 participants of the ongoing ImmuneRACE study and from more than 1,000 subjects provided by 6 global collaborators. HLA class I and class II types, where available, came from metadata supplied by the sample provider rather than from assay-based typing. Nearly every sample came with metadata listing a de-identified subject ID, COVID-19 status, age in years and sex. Subjects who had been exposed to COVID-19, were actively infected with it, or had recovered from it provided the deeply sampled blood TCRbeta repertoires that made up the dataset. The repertoires were released in a freely available public database meant as a resource for research on the immune response to SARS-CoV-2. Paper-wide results and their limitations: The amount of clinical and demographic metadata varied by source and participant and was provided uncurated.

The immunoSEQ Assay, a bias-controlled multiplex PCR, was used to amplify TCRbeta CDR3 regions from genomic DNA. The paper's processing steps were these. Nucleated cell counts per sample were estimated from amplification of reference gene primers within the assay. To quantify the absolute abundance of each unique TCRbeta CDR3 rearrangement, sequence reads were collapsed and filtered. For each sample, productive Simpson clonality was calculated as the square root of Simpson's diversity index over productive rearrangements. TCRdb holds this immuneACCESS table with in-frame rearrangements only. Some clones are missing; in checked studies, unresolved V genes explain under half, and the rest has no known cause. D and trimming come from the DNA, and the V and J calls and clone size come from that table. The sample table lists 100,000 to 150,000 clones, about four fifths of them with a count of one. 9.5% to 15% of the sample goes to the ten largest clones.

Comment on this clone: Its antigen is unknown. No qualities accompany the bases; no much larger clone lies one base away.

Each collaborating institution followed its own protocols to collect whole blood in K2EDTA tubes. Collaborator samples were shipped for TCRbeta analysis as frozen whole blood, isolated PBMCs, or DNA extracted from either sample type. The CDR3, from cysteine to phenylalanine, totals 13 residues. The entry retains the CDR3 DNA only, 39 bases that are in frame from base 1. Sequences SGHAT (CDR1) and FQNNGV (CDR2) are obtained from the germline V gene. V and J lose 0 bases and 4 bases, and a span of 6 bases separates them. This receptor chain uses TRBV11-2 and TRBJ1-1; the D gene identity is not certain. The sequencing input was peripheral blood. The TCR was taken from a woman between 55 and 75 years old with acute or convalescent COVID-19. The DNA is TGTGCCAGCAGCTTAGAGCTAAGCACTGAAGCTTTCTTT. It encodes CASSLELSTEAFF.